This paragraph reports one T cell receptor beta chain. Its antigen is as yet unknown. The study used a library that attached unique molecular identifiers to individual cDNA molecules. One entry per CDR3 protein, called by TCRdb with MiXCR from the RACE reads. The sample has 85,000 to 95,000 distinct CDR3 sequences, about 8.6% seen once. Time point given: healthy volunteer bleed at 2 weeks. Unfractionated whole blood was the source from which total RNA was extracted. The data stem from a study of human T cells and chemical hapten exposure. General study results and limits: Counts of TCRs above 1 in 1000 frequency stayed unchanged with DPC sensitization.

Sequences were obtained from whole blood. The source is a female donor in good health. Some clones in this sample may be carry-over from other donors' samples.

CDR3 DNA sequence: TGTGCCAGCAGTCCTTGGGACGCGGGAGGTAACGAGCAGTACTTC. Its protein product is CASSPWDAGGNEQYF. The chain carries TRBV12-3 or TRBV12-4 and TRBJ2-7, with TRBD2 matching 8 bases. The J segment lost 5 bases and the V segment lost 5 bases, leaving 11 bases of the junction unmatched. The CDR3 runs to 15 residues.